The 14 T cell receptor beta chains listed next were all sequenced from one sample in a study of blood T cell repertoires in COVID-19. Using immunoSEQ multiplex PCR, the repertoire was profiled, and TCRdb retains in-frame clones only, with some absent. The repertoire holds around 310,000 clones, around 89% seen once, with under 1.1% in the top ten. Sequenced material: peripheral blood. Every receptor here comes from a woman aged 35 to 49 with COVID-19, enrolled during active disease.

In DNA form, the CDR3 reads TGTGCCAGCAGCTTAGGGGCCTTTTCTTACGAGCAGTACTTC. Amino acid sequence: CASSLGAFSYEQYF. The chain couples TRBV7-6 to TRBJ2-7; D uncertain. CDR1 is SGHVS and CDR2 is FNYEAQ in the germline V gene. The germline V and J ends were trimmed by 1 base and 4 bases, with 11 bases remaining between them. CDR3 size: 14 residues.

The chain has TRBV30 and TRBJ2-3; D remains unclear. The CDR3 sequence is 13 residues long. Germline assignment: CDR1 GTSNPN and CDR2 SVGIG (reference sequence). Trimming removed 4 bases from V and 3 bases from J, with 11 bases in between. CDR3 DNA: TGTGCCTGGAAGATACCCGGGACAGATACGCAGTATTTT. This sequence encodes CAWKIPGTDTQYF.

This clone appeared a single time. The chain uses TRBV9 and TRBJ2-5; 10 nucleotides line up with TRBD1. V shed 0 bases, J shed 2 bases, and the junction held 1 base outside the gene matches. The CDR3 runs to 15 residues. The germline V gene encodes CDR1 SGDLS and CDR2 YYNGEE. Here the CDR3 reads CASSVEGQGQETQYF. In DNA form, the CDR3 reads TGTGCCAGCAGCGTAGAGGGACAGGGGCAAGAGACCCAGTACTTC.

This chain joins TRBV7-3 and TRBJ2-7, with D possibly matching TRBD1 (5 bases). The CDR3 is made up of 15 amino acids. V lost 2 bases to trimming and J lost 0 bases, with 11 bases between them. The germline CDR1 and CDR2 sequences are SGHTA and FQGTGA. The DNA of the CDR3 is TGTGCCAGCAGCTTAGAGACAGTGACCTCCTACGAGCAGTACTTC. This translates into CASSLETVTSYEQYF.

This chain links TRBV5-4 with TRBJ2-3, with TRBD1 identical over 9 bases. The trim removed 5 bases at V and 4 bases at J, leaving 8 bases unmatched. The CDR3 spans 15 residues. Germline CDR1 and CDR2: SGHNT and YYREEE (reference sequence). This CDR3 is CASRSGTGSADTQYF. The CDR3 bases are TGTGCCAGCAGGTCCGGGACAGGGAGCGCAGATACGCAGTATTTT. Complete variable domain (other parts from reference TRBV5-4 and TRBJ2-3): ETGVTQSPTHLIKTRGQQVTLRCSSQSGHNTVSWYQQALGQGPQFIFQYYREEENGRGNFPPRFSGLQFPNYSSELNVNALELDDSALYLCASRSGTGSADTQYFGPGTRLTVL.

CDR3 in amino acids: CASSRGLEGWQFF. CDR3 DNA: TGCGCCAGCAGCAGGGGACTAGAGGGATGGCAGTTCTTC. The chain carries TRBV5-1 and TRBJ2-1; 8 nucleotides line up with TRBD2. V gave up 4 bases and J gave up 12 bases; unmatched junction bases: 9. Looked up from germline, CDR1 is SGHRS and CDR2 is YFSETQ. This CDR3 has 13 amino acids.

This rearrangement joins TRBV30 to TRBJ2-3, with no clear D. CDR1 is GTSNPN and CDR2 is SVGIG in the germline V gene (reference sequence). The CDR3 totals 11 residues. The V end lost 5 bases, the J end lost 6 bases, and 9 bases lay between the germline ends. CDR3 loop: CAWAVSDTQYF. The CDR3 DNA reads TGTGCCTGGGCTGTTTCGGATACGCAGTATTTT.

The chain employs TRBV7-2 and TRBJ2-7; 9 bases align to TRBD2. V lost 3 bases to trimming and J lost 4 bases; unmatched junction nucleotides: 7. The CDR3 runs 15 residues. The germline V gene encodes CDR1 SGHTA and CDR2 FQGNSA. CDR3 protein: CASSLITSGPYEQYF. The CDR3, as DNA: TGTGCCAGCAGCTTGATAACTAGCGGGCCATACGAGCAGTACTTC. The full variable domain, with the rest looked up from reference TRBV7-2 and TRBJ2-7, is GAGVSQSPSNKVTEKGKDVELRCDPISGHTALYWYRQSLGQGLEFLIYFQGNSAPDKSGLPSDRFSAERTGGSVSTLTIQRTQQEDSAVYLCASSLITSGPYEQYFGPGTRLTVT.

V is TRBV20-1 and J is TRBJ1-4; D is undetermined. V gave up 5 bases and J gave up 5 bases, with 6 bases separating them. CDR3 length equals 11 residues. The germline V gene encodes CDR1 DFQATT and CDR2 SNEGSKA (reference sequence). The CDR3 reads CSADLNEKLFF. CDR3 sequence (DNA): TGCAGTGCTGACTTGAATGAAAAACTGTTTTTT.

To note about this clone: Other DNA sequences from this sample encode an identical CDR3 as well. V and J are TRBV7-2 and TRBJ1-4; TRBD1 might be the D (5 bases). The CDR3 runs to 14 residues. Germline V gene data show CDR1 as SGHTA and CDR2 as FQGNSA. V lost 4 bases and J 3 bases, leaving 9 bases between the germline ends. CDR3 amino acids: CASSSQGSNEKLFF. CDR3 bases: TGTGCCAGCAGCTCCCAGGGTTCTAATGAAAAACTGTTTTTT.

This clone was seen once. The rearrangement joins TRBV7-3 to TRBJ1-2, with 7 nucleotides matching TRBD1. Trimming at V came to 3 bases and at J to 6 bases, leaving 4 bases not matched to a gene. Germline assignment: CDR1 SGHTA and CDR2 FQGTGA. CDR3 length: 13 amino acids. The CDR3 DNA is TGTGCCAGCAGCTTGACAGGGCGAGATGGCTACACCTTC. Its protein is CASSLTGRDGYTF.

The chain combines TRBV3-1 (or the pseudogene TRBV3-2) with TRBJ1-1; maybe TRBD1 (6 bases). This CDR3 spans 15 amino acids. Trimming pared 6 bases from V and 5 bases from J, leaving 19 bases between. The germline V gene has CDR1 LGHDT and CDR2 YNNKEL (reference sequence). CDR3 in amino acids: CASSKMGAGETEAFF. Written as DNA, the CDR3 is TGTGCCAGCAGTAAGATGGGGGCAGGGGAAACTGAAGCTTTCTTT.

This clone was detected once. The chain couples TRBV20-1 to TRBJ2-2; 9 nucleotides match TRBD2. The J segment lost 4 bases and the V segment lost 3 bases, leaving 3 bases of the junction unmatched. The CDR3 spans 14 residues. The germline CDR1 and CDR2 sequences are DFQATT and SNEGSKA (reference sequence). CDR3 amino acids: CSASSSGATGELFF. CDR3 bases: TGCAGTGCTAGTTCTAGCGGGGCCACCGGGGAGCTGTTTTTT.

This chain uses TRBV7-8 with TRBJ1-2; TRBD1 agrees at 9 bases. The V segment lost 4 bases and the J segment 8 bases; nucleotides outside the gene matches: 5. Germline CDR1 SGHVS, CDR2 FQNEAQ. The CDR3 spans 13 residues. The DNA of the CDR3 is TGTGCCAGCAGCTGGACAGGGGAGAACGGCTACACCTTC. Encoded protein: CASSWTGENGYTF.